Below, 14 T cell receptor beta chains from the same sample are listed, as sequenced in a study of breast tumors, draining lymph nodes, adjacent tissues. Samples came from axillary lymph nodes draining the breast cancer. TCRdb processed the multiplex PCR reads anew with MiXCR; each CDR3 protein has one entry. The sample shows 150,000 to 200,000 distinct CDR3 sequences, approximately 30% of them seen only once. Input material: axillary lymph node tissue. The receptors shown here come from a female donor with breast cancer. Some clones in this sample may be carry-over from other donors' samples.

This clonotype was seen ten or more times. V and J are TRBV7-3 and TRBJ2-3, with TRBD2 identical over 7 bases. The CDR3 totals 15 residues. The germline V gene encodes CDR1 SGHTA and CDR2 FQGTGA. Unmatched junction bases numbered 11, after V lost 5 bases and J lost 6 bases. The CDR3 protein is CASSAGGTPWDTQYF. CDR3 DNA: TGTGCCAGCAGCGCCGGGGGGACGCCGTGGGATACGCAGTATTTT.

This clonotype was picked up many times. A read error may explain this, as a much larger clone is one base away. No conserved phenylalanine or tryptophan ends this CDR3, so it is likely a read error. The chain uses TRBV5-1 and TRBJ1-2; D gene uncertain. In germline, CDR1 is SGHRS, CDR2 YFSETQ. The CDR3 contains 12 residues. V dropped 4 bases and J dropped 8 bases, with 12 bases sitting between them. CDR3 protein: CASSTGPLGYTL. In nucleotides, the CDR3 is TGCGCCAGCAGCACGGGCCCCTTAGGCTACACCCTC.

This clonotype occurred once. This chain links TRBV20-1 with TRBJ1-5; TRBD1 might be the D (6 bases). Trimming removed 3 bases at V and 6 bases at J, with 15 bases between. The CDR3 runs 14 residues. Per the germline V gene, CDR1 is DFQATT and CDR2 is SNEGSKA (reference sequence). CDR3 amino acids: CSASLAGEVQPQHF. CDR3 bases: TGCAGTGCTAGTTTGGCAGGGGAGGTTCAGCCCCAGCATTTT.

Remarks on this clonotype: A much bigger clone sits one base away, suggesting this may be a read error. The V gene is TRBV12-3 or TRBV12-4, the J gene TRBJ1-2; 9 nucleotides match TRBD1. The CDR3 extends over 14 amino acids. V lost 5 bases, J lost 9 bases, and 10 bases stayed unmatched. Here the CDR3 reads CASSDTGTGHSYTF. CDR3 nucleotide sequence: TGTGCCAGCAGTGACACCGGGACAGGGCATAGCTACACCTTC.

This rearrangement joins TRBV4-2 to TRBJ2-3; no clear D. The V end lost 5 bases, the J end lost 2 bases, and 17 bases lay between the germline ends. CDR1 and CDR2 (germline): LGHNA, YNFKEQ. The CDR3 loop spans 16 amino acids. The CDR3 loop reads CASSADATLFTDTQYF. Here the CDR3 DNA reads TGTGCCAGCAGCGCAGATGCTACCCTTTTCACAGATACGCAGTATTTT.

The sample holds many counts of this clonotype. DNA for the CDR3: TGTGCCAGCAGCTTAGCCGTCCAGGGACGCCCCTACGAGCAGTACTTC. Protein: CASSLAVQGRPYEQYF. The V gene is TRBV7-8, the J gene TRBJ2-7; D possibly matches TRBD1 or TRBD2 (5 bases each). CDR1 SGHVS and CDR2 FQNEAQ come from the germline V gene. Trimming stripped 0 bases from V and 2 bases from J, with 14 bases between. The CDR3 totals 16 residues.

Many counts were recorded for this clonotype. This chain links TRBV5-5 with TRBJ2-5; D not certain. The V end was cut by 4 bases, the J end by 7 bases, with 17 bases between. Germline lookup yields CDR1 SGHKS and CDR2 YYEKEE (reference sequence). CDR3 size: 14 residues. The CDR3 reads CASSPSVARGTQYF. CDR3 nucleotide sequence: TGTGCCAGCAGCCCTTCTGTGGCGAGAGGGACCCAGTACTTC. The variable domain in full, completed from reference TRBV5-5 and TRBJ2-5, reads DAGVTQSPTHLIKTRGQQVTLRCSPISGHKSVSWYQQVLGQGPQFIFQYYEKEERGRGNFPDRFSARQFPNYSSELNVNALLLGDSALYLCASSPSVARGTQYFGPGTRLLVL.

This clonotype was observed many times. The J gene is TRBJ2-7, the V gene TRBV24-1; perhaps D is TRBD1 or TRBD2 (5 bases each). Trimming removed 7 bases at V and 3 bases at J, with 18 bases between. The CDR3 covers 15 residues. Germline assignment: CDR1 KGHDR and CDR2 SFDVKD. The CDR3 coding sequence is TGTGCCACCAGGGCCTGGGACCACGTGGGCTACGAGCAGTACTTC. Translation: CATRAWDHVGYEQYF.

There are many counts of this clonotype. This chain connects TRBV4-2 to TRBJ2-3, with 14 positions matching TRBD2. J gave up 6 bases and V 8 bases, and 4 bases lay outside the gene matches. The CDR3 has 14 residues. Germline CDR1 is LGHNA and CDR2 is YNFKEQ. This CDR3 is CASRTSGRSDTQYF. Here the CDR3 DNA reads TGTGCCAGCCGGACTAGCGGGAGGTCGGATACGCAGTATTTT.

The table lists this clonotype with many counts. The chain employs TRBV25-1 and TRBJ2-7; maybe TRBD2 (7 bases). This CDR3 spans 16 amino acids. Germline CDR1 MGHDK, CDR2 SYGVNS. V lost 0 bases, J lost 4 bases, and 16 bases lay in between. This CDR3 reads CASSEYGGGEGYEQYF. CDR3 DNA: TGTGCCAGCAGTGAATATGGGGGGGGCGAGGGATACGAGCAGTACTTC.

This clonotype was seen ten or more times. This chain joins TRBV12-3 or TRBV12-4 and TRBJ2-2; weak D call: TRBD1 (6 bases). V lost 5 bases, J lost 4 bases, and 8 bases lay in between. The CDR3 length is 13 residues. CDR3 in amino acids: CASSNRATGELFF. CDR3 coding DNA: TGTGCCAGCAGTAACAGGGCCACCGGGGAGCTGTTTTTT.

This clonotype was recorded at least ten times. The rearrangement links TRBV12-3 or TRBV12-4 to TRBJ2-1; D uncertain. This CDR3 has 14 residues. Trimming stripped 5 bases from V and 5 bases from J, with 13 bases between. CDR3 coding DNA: TGTGCCAGCAGTCCAACACGAAGGGACAATGAGCAGTTCTTC. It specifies CASSPTRRDNEQFF.

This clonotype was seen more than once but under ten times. The CDR3: CASSFASGGGENTGELFF. The CDR3 DNA is TGTGCCAGCAGTTTCGCGTCTGGCGGGGGGGAGAACACCGGGGAGCTGTTTTTT. This chain connects TRBV12-3 or TRBV12-4 to TRBJ2-2, with 9 bases fitting TRBD2. The CDR3 covers 18 residues. The V and J ends lost 3 bases and 1 base, in that order; junction bases with no gene match: 9.

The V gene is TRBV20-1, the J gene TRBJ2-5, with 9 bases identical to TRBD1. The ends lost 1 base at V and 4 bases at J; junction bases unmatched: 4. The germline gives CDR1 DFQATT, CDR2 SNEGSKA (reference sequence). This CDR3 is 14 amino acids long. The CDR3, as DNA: TGCAGTGCTAGAGTCCCGGGACAGGGAGAGACCCAGTACTTC. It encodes CSARVPGQGETQYF.